What follows are 32 T cell receptor beta chains derived from one specimen sequenced in a study of blood T cell repertoires in COVID-19. Using immunoSEQ multiplex PCR, the repertoire was profiled, and TCRdb retains in-frame clones only, with some absent. The sample contains tens of thousands of clones, just under 80% of which appear only once. Sequences were obtained from peripheral blood. These receptors all stem from a man in his 60s with acute or convalescent COVID-19.

The gene calls are TRBV12-3 or TRBV12-4 and TRBJ1-2; weak D call: TRBD1 (5 bases). The length of the CDR3 is 13 residues. The ends were cut back, 1 base at V and 8 bases at J, with 11 bases in the middle. The CDR3 sequence: CASSLGRDRGYTF. For the CDR3, the DNA is TGTGCCAGCAGTTTAGGCAGGGATAGAGGCTACACCTTC.

This clone was picked up one time. The V and J genes are TRBV10-2 and TRBJ1-1; the D is unclear. The germline gives CDR1 WSHSY, CDR2 SAAADI. Trimming shortened V by 6 bases and J by 0 bases, and 8 bases separated the two germline ends. The CDR3 has 13 amino acids. In DNA, the CDR3 is TGCGCCAGCAGCACTACTATGAACACTGAAGCTTTCTTT. Its translation: CASSTTMNTEAFF.

The chain combines TRBV6-2 or TRBV6-3 with TRBJ2-1; tentatively, D is TRBD2 (6 bases). V lost 0 bases and J lost 3, with 9 bases in between. Per germline, CDR1 MNHEY and CDR2 SVGEGT. The CDR3 loop spans 15 amino acids. The CDR3, as DNA: TGTGCCAGCAGTTACTCCACTAGCAGCTACAATGAGCAGTTCTTC. It codes for CASSYSTSSYNEQFF.

The chain joins TRBV24-1 to TRBJ2-1, with 12 bases that match TRBD1. The CDR3 is made up of 15 amino acids. Germline V gene sequence: CDR1 KGHDR, CDR2 SFDVKD. The J segment lost 5 bases and the V segment lost 6 bases, leaving 4 bases of the junction unmatched. In DNA form, the CDR3 reads TGTGCCACCAGTTGGGGGACAGGGGGCCACAATGAGCAGTTCTTC. Protein product: CATSWGTGGHNEQFF.

The rearrangement uses TRBV5-4 and TRBJ1-6; D unclear. Germline CDR1 reads SGHNT; CDR2 reads YYREEE (reference sequence). The V end was cut by 4 bases, the J end by 2 bases, with 16 bases between. This CDR3 has 17 amino acids. DNA of the CDR3: TGTGCCAGCAGCGCAGAAATGTTCGGGGCCTATAATTCACCCCTCCACTTT. Its translation: CASSAEMFGAYNSPLHF.

V is TRBV6-2 or TRBV6-3 and J is TRBJ1-2; D unclear. Trimming removed 0 bases from V and 7 bases from J, with 12 bases in between. Germline CDR1 is MNHEY and CDR2 is SVGEGT. The CDR3 totals 14 residues. The CDR3 DNA follows: TGTGCCAGCAGTTACTCGTTGAGTTCGGGTGGCTACACCTTC. Its protein is CASSYSLSSGGYTF.

This clone appeared once. This chain joins TRBV10-3 and TRBJ2-1; 10 bases are shared with TRBD1. V was pared by 6 bases and J by 7 bases, with 6 bases of the junction left unmatched. Per germline, CDR1 ENHRY and CDR2 SYGVKD. CDR3 length: 14 residues. Here the CDR3 reads CAISWGQGRNEQFF. The CDR3 DNA reads as TGTGCCATCAGCTGGGGACAGGGGAGGAATGAGCAGTTCTTC.

The J gene is TRBJ1-4, the V gene TRBV21-1; the D call TRBD1 from the table was never checked on the DNA. TRBV21-1 is assigned pseudogene status. CDR3 length: 15 amino acids. The CDR3 sequence: CASSKGRGYNEKLFF. In DNA form, the CDR3 reads TGTGCCAGCAGCAAGGGTAGGGGGTATAATGAAAAACTGTTTTTT.

The chain combines TRBV19 with TRBJ2-2, with D hard to call. CDR1 and CDR2 from the germline V gene are LNHDA and SQIVND (reference sequence). With 6 bases removed from V and 4 bases from J, the gap between germline ends came to 9 bases. The CDR3 consists of 13 residues. The CDR3 spells CASSARITGELFF. CDR3 in DNA: TGTGCCAGTAGCGCGAGGATCACCGGGGAGCTGTTTTTT.

The rearrangement uses TRBV3-1 (or the pseudogene TRBV3-2) and TRBJ2-7, with 7 nucleotides matching TRBD2. The CDR3 is 14 amino acids. Germline assignment: CDR1 LGHDT and CDR2 YNNKEL (reference sequence). Unmatched junction bases numbered 0, after V lost 1 base and J lost 0 bases. CDR3 DNA sequence: TGTGCCAGCAGCCAAGGGACTAGCTCCTACGAGCAGTACTTC. Translating it yields CASSQGTSSYEQYF.

V gene TRBV9 combines with J gene TRBJ1-5, with 7 bases fitting TRBD1. The CDR3 runs 13 residues. Germline V lookup: CDR1 SGDLS, CDR2 YYNGEE. The junction had 1 base not matched to a gene; V was cut back by 3 bases and J by 4 bases. DNA for the CDR3: TGTGCCAGCAGCGCACAGGGGAATCAGCCCCAGCATTTT. Translated: CASSAQGNQPQHF. The variable domain in full, completed from reference TRBV9 and TRBJ1-5, reads DSGVTQTPKHLITATGQRVTLRCSPRSGDLSVYWYQQSLDQGLQFLIQYYNGEERAKGNILERFSAQQFPDLHSELNLSSLELGDSALYFCASSAQGNQPQHFGDGTRLSIL.

A single count supports this clone. This chain uses TRBV3-1 (or the pseudogene TRBV3-2) with TRBJ2-1, with 10 bases fitting TRBD2. The CDR3 covers 21 residues. Germline assignment: CDR1 LGHDT and CDR2 YNNKEL (reference sequence). Germline trimming cut 0 bases from V and 6 bases from J; bases unmatched to any gene: 20. As DNA, the CDR3 is TGTGCCAGCAGCCAAGATACAGGACACCTTGGAAGGCTAGCGGGAGTCAATGAGCAGTTCTTC. Amino acids: CASSQDTGHLGRLAGVNEQFF.

The rearrangement uses TRBV12-3 or TRBV12-4 and TRBJ1-4, with no clear D. CDR3 length: 13 residues. Between the trimmed V and J ends, which lost 1 base and 5 bases, there was a span of 5 bases. DNA of the CDR3: TGTGCCAGCAGTTTAGTTCCAAATGAAAAACTGTTTTTT. Translated: CASSLVPNEKLFF.

The table lists this clone with a count of one. The V and J genes are TRBV7-6 and TRBJ2-1; TRBD1 matches 8 bases. Trimming at V came to 2 bases and at J to 5 bases, leaving 5 bases not matched to a gene. CDR3 length equals 15 residues. Germline-derived CDR1 and CDR2 are SGHVS and FNYEAQ. The CDR3 DNA sequence: TGTGCCAGCAGCTTATACCAGGGGGCGGACAATGAGCAGTTCTTC. Its protein product is CASSLYQGADNEQFF. The full variable domain, in which reference TRBV7-6 and TRBJ2-1 provide the parts outside the CDR3, is GAGVSQSPRYKVTKRGQDVALRCDPISGHVSLYWYRQALGQGPEFLTYFNYEAQQDKSGLPNDRFSAERPEGSISTLTIQRTEQRDSAMYRCASSLYQGADNEQFFGPGTRLTVL.

The genes are TRBV6-6 and TRBJ2-1; D is possibly TRBD2 (6 bases). V lost 5 bases, J lost 0 bases, and 14 bases lay in between. The germline V gene has CDR1 MNHNY and CDR2 SVGAGI (reference sequence). The CDR3 is 16 residues long. CDR3 nucleotide sequence: TGTGCCAGCAGTCTCGGGACTGCCAGCTCCTACAATGAGCAGTTCTTC. Translated, it gives CASSLGTASSYNEQFF.

The genes are TRBV12-5 and TRBJ1-2; 12 bases are shared with TRBD1. Germline V gene data show CDR1 as LGHNT and CDR2 as FRNRAP. This CDR3 contains 14 residues. With 3 bases clipped from V and 7 bases from J, the junction kept 3 bases outside the gene matches. The CDR3 nucleotides read TGTGCTAGTGGTTTCGGGACAGGGGGCCTTGGCTACACCTTC. Its protein product is CASGFGTGGLGYTF.

The chain couples TRBV9 to TRBJ2-2; 8 bases align to TRBD2. Looked up from germline, CDR1 is SGDLS and CDR2 is YYNGEE. The ends lost 4 bases at V and 10 bases at J; junction bases unmatched: 6. This CDR3 region has 13 residues. CDR3 coding DNA: TGTGCCAGCAGCTTTAGCGGGGACGAGGAGCTGTTTTTT. As protein: CASSFSGDEELFF.

The chain has TRBV5-1 and TRBJ1-3; maybe TRBD1 (5 bases). This CDR3 region has 14 residues. Germline lookup yields CDR1 SGHRS and CDR2 YFSETQ. V lost 3 bases and J 4 bases, leaving 11 bases between the germline ends. The CDR3 bases are TGCGCCAGCAGCTCGGGGGGATTCGGAAACACCATATATTTT. This codes for CASSSGGFGNTIYF.

The rearrangement links TRBV2 to TRBJ2-1; 8 nucleotides align to TRBD1. Germline V gene lookup returns CDR1 SNHLY and CDR2 FYNNEI. V was clipped by 6 bases and J by 8 bases; unmatched bases: 12. The CDR3 length is 15 residues. CDR3 loop: CASSETGAYADEQFF. Written as DNA, the CDR3 is TGTGCCAGCAGCGAGACAGGGGCCTACGCCGATGAGCAGTTCTTC.

The chain joins TRBV5-1 to TRBJ2-2; a weak D match, TRBD2 (6 bases). This CDR3 has 14 residues. The germline CDR1 and CDR2 sequences are SGHRS and YFSETQ. Trimming shortened V by 0 bases and J by 10 bases, and 13 bases separated the two germline ends. CDR3 residues: CASSLAAGRQELFF. For the CDR3, the DNA is TGCGCCAGCAGCTTGGCCGCGGGGCGGCAGGAGCTGTTTTTT.

This clone showed up just once. The rearrangement uses TRBV28 and TRBJ1-3, with D possibly matching TRBD1 (5 bases). CDR3 length equals 14 residues. V was shortened by 3 bases and J by 0 bases, with 6 bases between the two germline ends. The V gene's germline CDR1 is MDHEN and CDR2 SYDVKM. CDR3 bases: TGTGCCAGCAGTTTGGGGGGCTCTGGAAACACCATATATTTT. Its protein product is CASSLGGSGNTIYF.

This clone occurred once. The rearrangement joins TRBV5-1 to TRBJ2-5, with TRBD2 identical over 8 bases. CDR1 and CDR2 (germline): SGHRS, YFSETQ. The CDR3 totals 16 residues. V shed 0 bases and J 2 bases; nucleotides not matched to a gene: 6. This CDR3 reads CASSLASGPGQETQYF. The DNA for the CDR3 is TGCGCCAGCAGCTTGGCTAGCGGGCCCGGTCAAGAGACCCAGTACTTC.

A word on this clone: At the DNA level, this CDR3 is encoded by other sequences in the same sample as well. V is TRBV27 and J is TRBJ1-5, with D uncertain. Germline-derived CDR1 and CDR2 are MNHEY and SMNVEV (reference sequence). Trimming took 5 bases from V and 7 from J, leaving 9 bases between them. This CDR3 has 12 amino acids. In DNA form, the CDR3 reads TGTGCCAGCAGTCCCCCTAACCAGCCCCAGCATTTT. It encodes CASSPPNQPQHF.

The chain is built from TRBV29-1 and TRBJ2-7; the match to TRBD2 covers 9 bases. Losses at the gene ends were 7 bases for V and 6 bases for J; bases not matched to a gene: 13. The germline V gene encodes CDR1 SQVTM and CDR2 ANQGSEA. CDR3 size: 14 residues. For the CDR3, the DNA is TGCAGCGCCGGCGGGGGGGGCTCGGGAGGCGAGCAGTACTTC. Translating gives CSAGGGGSGGEQYF.

The chain carries TRBV24-1 and TRBJ2-2; D is uncertain. CDR1 and CDR2 from the germline V gene are KGHDR and SFDVKD. The CDR3 spans 13 residues. The V end was cut by 8 bases, the J end by 1 base, with 7 bases between. The CDR3 is CATINRNTGELFF. Written as DNA, the CDR3 is TGTGCCACCATCAACAGGAACACCGGGGAGCTGTTTTTT.

The chain recombines TRBV7-9 with TRBJ1-4; 7 bases are a match to TRBD1. The V gene's germline CDR1 is SEHNR and CDR2 FQNEAQ (reference sequence). The CDR3 extends over 15 amino acids. Trimming took 4 bases from V and 9 from J; bases not matched to a gene: 11. The CDR3 loop is CASSYSGGNGKKLFF. CDR3 DNA sequence: TGTGCCAGCAGCTACTCAGGGGGGAATGGGAAAAAACTGTTTTTT. Complete variable domain (other parts from reference TRBV7-9 and TRBJ1-4): DTGVSQNPRHKITKRGQNVTFRCDPISEHNRLYWYRQTLGQGPEFLTYFQNEAQLEKSRLLSDRFSAERPKGSFSTLEIQRTEQGDSAMYLCASSYSGGNGKKLFFGSGTQLSVL.

The rearrangement links TRBV21-1 to TRBJ2-2; TRBD1 reflects the table's D call only, with no check against the DNA. TRBV21-1 is tagged as a pseudogene. The CDR3 contains 17 residues. The CDR3 reads CASSHSRGQGGPGELFF. For the CDR3, the DNA is TGTGCCAGCAGCCACTCCCGAGGACAGGGGGGTCCCGGGGAGCTGTTTTTT.

At least ten counts were recorded for this clone. The chain links TRBV18 to TRBJ2-2, with D possibly TRBD1 on 5 matching bases. CDR1 is KGHSH and CDR2 is LQKENI in the germline V gene. The CDR3 spans 16 residues. The V end was cut by 2 bases, the J end by 4 bases, with 14 bases between. The CDR3 DNA is TGTGCCAGCTCACCAATTCCAGGGTCGCGCACCGGGGAGCTGTTTTTT. It encodes CASSPIPGSRTGELFF.

The V call is TRBV7-2, the J call TRBJ1-2, with D maybe TRBD1 (6 bases). Germline CDR1 and CDR2: SGHTA and FQGNSA. With 2 bases removed from V and 8 bases from J, the gap between germline ends came to 12 bases. This CDR3 contains 13 residues. The CDR3 protein is CASSLLAGDGYTF. Written as DNA, the CDR3 is TGTGCCAGCAGCTTATTGGCAGGGGACGGCTACACCTTC.

The chain carries TRBV2 and TRBJ2-3; 7 bases agree with TRBD1. The CDR3 loop spans 14 amino acids. V was clipped by 6 bases and J by 3 bases; unmatched bases: 6. Germline CDR1 and CDR2: SNHLY and FYNNEI. CDR3 region: CASRTDRATDTQYF. CDR3 in DNA: TGTGCCAGCAGGACCGACAGGGCTACAGATACGCAGTATTTT. Looking up the rest from reference TRBV2 and TRBJ2-3 gives the full variable domain: EPEVTQTPSHQVTQMGQEVILRCVPISNHLYFYWYRQILGQKVEFLVSFYNNEISEKSEIFDDQFSVERPDGSNFTLKIRSTKLEDSAMYFCASRTDRATDTQYFGPGTRLTVL.

The rearrangement joins TRBV12-3 or TRBV12-4 to TRBJ2-5, with D perhaps TRBD1 (5 bases). CDR3 length: 13 amino acids. V gave up 1 base and J gave up 6 bases, with 9 bases separating them. As DNA, the CDR3 is TGTGCCAGCAGTTTAGGCAGGGCAAAGACCCAGTACTTC. Translating it yields CASSLGRAKTQYF.

This clone appeared once. The rearrangement uses TRBV27 and TRBJ2-1; 8 bases agree with TRBD1. CDR1 MNHEY and CDR2 SMNVEV come from the germline V gene (reference sequence). V lost 3 bases to trimming and J lost 0 bases; unmatched junction nucleotides: 4. CDR3 length: 16 amino acids. CDR3 nucleotides: TGTGCCAGCAGTTTCAACAGGGGGATCTCCTACAATGAGCAGTTCTTC. It specifies CASSFNRGISYNEQFF.